This T cell receptor (beta chain) was found in a study of blood T cells in healthy people across ages (dated by TCRdb to the mid-2010s). For the wider study: In model experiments, roughly one uniquely barcoded TCR beta cDNA molecule per two T cells was captured by template switching. Using the same blood draw, the study looked at two additional independent replicas of 1 million unique cDNA reads for two donors, one aged 18 to 30 and the other aged 80 or older. Four age groups were formed from the donors: young (average around 15 years), middle-aged (approximately 39), aged (roughly 59) and long-lived (around 82). Using deep sequencing normalized with unique cDNA molecular identifiers, the study measured how TCR beta repertoire diversity changes with age. To avoid experimental bias, donors of different ages were spread randomly across the sequencing lanes. On the study overall, not on this receptor specifically: Since profiling was done on bulk unsorted PBMCs, naive and antigen-experienced compartments could not be conclusively compared. A strong correlation was found between observed TCR beta diversity and the percentage of naive T cells measured by flow cytometry. Compared with the aged group, the long-lived group had more naive CD4+ T cells, fewer expanded clones and increased TCR diversity, suggesting age selection. As age increased, observed TCR beta diversity per million T cells dropped in a roughly linear way, and a significant reduction was already evident by age about 40. Estimates of total diversity from one million sequenced T cells were regarded as lower bounds and underestimates. Because the CMV infection status of the donors was unknown, age-related changes in expanded clonotypes may potentially have been confounded.

Receptors were amplified or captured by 5' RACE. The second PCR ran for roughly 7 to 11 cycles and used a J-beta primer mix along with a sample-barcoded 5' primer. A unique molecular identifier was introduced onto each TCR beta cDNA molecule by a template-switch 5' adaptor carrying 12 random nucleotides. Each sample yielded at least 3 million CDR3-containing paired-end reads. The Mint cDNA synthesis kit, primed by a TRBC-specific oligonucleotide, was used to synthesize first-strand cDNA from all RNA. All cDNA was treated with uracil-DNA glycosylase and then went through a first 18-cycle PCR with the universal primers M1SS and BC2_uni_R. The paper's data handling went like this. Each sample was normalized by randomly selecting 1 million high-quality reads, each carrying a distinct molecular identifier. Instead of being binned into consensus sequences, reads with shared molecular identifiers were discarded. MiTCR, set to a Q25 quality threshold and the strictest error-elimination algorithm, was used for CDR3 identification, clonotype clustering and error correction. A nonparametric unseen species model with Euler transformation was used to estimate lower-bound total TCR beta diversity. TCRdb reran the public reads through fastp at Q25 and MiXCR, keeping productive beta chains. Rows are unified per CDR3 protein, each entry keeping the most common DNA and genes. TCRdb, not the authors, supplied the V and J calls. A total of around 1,900,000 distinct CDR3 sequences appear in this sample, more than 35% of them only once. About 21% of the sample is in the top ten clones.

This clonotype appeared a single time. Its binding antigen is unknown. Per-base qualities were not stored, and no clone one base away is much larger. The 35 to 40 donors, aged 6 to 90 years, were systemically healthy Caucasian individuals from Russia. Each donor gave ten milliliters of peripheral blood, drawn into EDTA-treated Vacutainer tubes. Ficoll-Paque density-gradient centrifugation was used to isolate PBMCs, with at least 6.5 million per sample. Total RNA, at least 6 micrograms per sample, was extracted from PBMCs with Trizol reagent. For every donor, an aliquot of PBMCs went through flow cytometry to measure the percentages of naive CD45RAhigh/CD27high T cells. Trimming takes 7 bases off V and 4 bases off J; junction bases not matched to a gene: 6. CDR1 and CDR2 (SNHLY, FYNNEI) derive from the germline V gene. The CDR3 goes from the cysteine to the phenylalanine over 13 residues. The retained sequence is limited to the CDR3, 39 bases, with the frame set at the first base.

This TCR came from a human donor in good health. Sequences were obtained from blood. This receptor chain uses TRBV2 and TRBJ1-1; 7 of the junction bases match TRBD1. The DNA sequence reads TGTGCCAGCATGGCAGGGGGTATCACTGAAGCTTTCTTT. This encodes CASMAGGITEAFF.